The 25 T cell receptor beta chains given below trace back to one sample, sequenced in a study of cytomegalovirus exposure and HLA in healthy donors. The PCR contained 60 Vbeta and 13 Jbeta primers. Assay: immunoSEQ multiplex PCR; the TCRdb copy retains only in-frame clones and omits some. The data hold 150,000 or so clones, with approximately 80% observed a single time. The sample taken for sequencing was PBMCs. The receptor source for this set is a woman in her thirties or forties in good health and CMV-seronegative.

This chain joins TRBV7-3 and TRBJ2-3; 10 bases agree with TRBD2. This CDR3 region has 16 residues. V shed 4 bases and J 4 bases; nucleotides not matched to a gene: 8. CDR1 and CDR2 (germline): SGHTA, FQGTGA. CDR3 bases: TGTGCCAGCAGCTCTCAAAGCGGGGGGGAATCAGATACGCAGTATTTT. It codes for CASSSQSGGESDTQYF.

The chain employs TRBV2 and TRBJ2-3; 9 nucleotides agree with TRBD2. The CDR3 runs 15 residues. CDR1 and CDR2 (germline): SNHLY, FYNNEI. V lost 1 base to trimming and J lost 5 bases; unmatched junction nucleotides: 4. The CDR3 is CASSEGGRAGDTQYF. DNA of the CDR3: TGTGCCAGCAGTGAAGGCGGGAGGGCCGGAGATACGCAGTATTTT.

The rearrangement joins TRBV11-3 to TRBJ2-7, with D possibly being TRBD1 (6 bases). Germline V gene data show CDR1 as SGHNT and CDR2 as YENEEA. Trimming removed 1 base at V and 5 bases at J, with 12 bases between. The CDR3 contains 14 residues. The CDR3 protein is CASSLGPGAHEQYF. Written as DNA, the CDR3 is TGTGCCAGCAGCTTAGGACCAGGGGCCCACGAGCAGTACTTC.

The chain joins TRBV4-3 to TRBJ2-3, with D possibly TRBD2 on 5 matching bases. Trimming removed 0 bases at V and 6 bases at J, with 7 bases between. The V gene's germline CDR1 is LGHNA and CDR2 YSLEER. The CDR3 spans 13 residues. CDR3 protein: CASSQEQRDTQYF. DNA of the CDR3: TGCGCCAGCAGCCAAGAGCAGCGGGATACGCAGTATTTT.

The rearrangement links TRBV28 to TRBJ2-7, with D possibly TRBD2 on 6 matching bases. The CDR3 consists of 12 residues. The V and J ends lost 3 bases and 6 bases respectively, with 9 bases between them. Germline V lookup: CDR1 MDHEN, CDR2 SYDVKM. The CDR3 loop reads CASSFGGAEQYF. CDR3 nucleotides: TGTGCCAGCAGTTTTGGCGGGGCCGAGCAGTACTTC.

This chain links TRBV6-5 with TRBJ1-3, with D possibly matching TRBD1 (5 bases). Trimming took 6 bases from V and 2 from J, leaving 11 bases between them. Per the germline V gene, CDR1 is MNHEY and CDR2 is SVGAGI. The CDR3 loop spans 14 amino acids. The CDR3 is CASRMDMAGNTIYF. CDR3 coding DNA: TGTGCCAGCAGGATGGACATGGCTGGAAACACCATATATTTT.

The chain carries TRBV5-1 and TRBJ2-3; 8 bases line up with TRBD1. This CDR3 region has 14 residues. Trimming took 4 bases from V and 4 from J; bases not matched to a gene: 5. Germline V lookup: CDR1 SGHRS, CDR2 YFSETQ. CDR3 residues: CASSTGGYADTQYF. CDR3 coding DNA: TGCGCCAGCAGCACAGGGGGTTACGCAGATACGCAGTATTTT.

The CDR3 protein is CASSSSGGGDTQYF. CDR3 DNA sequence: TGCGCCAGCAGCTCTAGCGGAGGTGGAGATACGCAGTATTTT. The rearrangement uses TRBV4-1 and TRBJ2-3; 7 bases are shared with TRBD2. This CDR3 has 14 residues. Looked up from germline, CDR1 is MGHRA and CDR2 is YSYEKL. J was trimmed by 5 bases and V by 5 bases; bases with no gene match: 7.

The chain uses TRBV7-2 and TRBJ2-5; D may be TRBD2 (5 bases). The CDR3 has 14 residues. Germline assignment: CDR1 SGHTA and CDR2 FQGNSA. V lost 3 bases, J lost 5 bases, and 13 bases lay in between. CDR3 sequence reads: CASSLWASGETQYF. CDR3 in DNA: TGTGCCAGCAGCTTGTGGGCCTCGGGGGAGACCCAGTACTTC.

This clone was counted once. The chain carries TRBV7-3 and TRBJ1-6; 7 positions agree with TRBD1. Per germline, CDR1 SGHTA and CDR2 FQGTGA. This CDR3 is built from 14 residues. With 5 bases clipped from V and 8 bases from J, the junction kept 6 bases outside the gene matches. CDR3 loop: CASSQQGLDSPLHF. The CDR3 region has the DNA TGTGCCAGCAGCCAACAGGGGTTGGATTCACCCCTCCACTTT.

This clone was recorded a few times. One junction end disagrees with the germline gene, perhaps due to a read error. This chain links TRBV18 with TRBJ2-6, with 8 nucleotides matching TRBD2. CDR1 is KGHSH and CDR2 is LQKENI in the germline V gene. CDR3 length: 19 residues. CDR3 region: CASSPFPAGDYSGANGLTF. The CDR3 nucleotides read TGTGCCAGCTCACCATTTCCAGCGGGGGATTACTCTGGGGCCAACGGCCTGACTTTC.

This clone came up a few times. The genes are TRBV6-6 and TRBJ2-7, with 8 bases identical to TRBD2. The J segment lost 0 bases and the V segment lost 2 bases, leaving 0 bases of the junction unmatched. From germline, CDR1 is MNHNY and CDR2 SVGAGI (reference sequence). The CDR3 has 14 residues. The CDR3 is CASSYGTSSYEQYF. The CDR3 region has the DNA TGTGCCAGCAGTTACGGGACTAGCTCCTACGAGCAGTACTTC.

The V and J genes are TRBV5-1 and TRBJ2-3; 9 nucleotides match TRBD1. This CDR3 spans 14 amino acids. Germline assignment: CDR1 SGHRS and CDR2 YFSETQ. V was clipped by 4 bases and J by 2 bases; unmatched bases: 2. The CDR3 protein is CASSIQGATDTQYF. DNA of the CDR3: TGCGCCAGCAGCATACAGGGGGCCACAGATACGCAGTATTTT.

The chain's CDR3 is CASSSSYGYTF. For the CDR3, the DNA is TGTGCCAGCAGCTCTTCCTATGGCTACACCTTC. V and J are TRBV5-6 and TRBJ1-2; D ambiguous. V lost 3 bases, J lost 4 bases, and 4 bases lay in between. CDR3 length: 11 amino acids. CDR1 SGHDT and CDR2 YYEEEE come from the germline V gene.

This chain joins TRBV7-2 and TRBJ1-6; possibly TRBD1 for D (5 bases). Germline CDR1 SGHTA, CDR2 FQGNSA. Trimming left V 5 bases short and J 9 bases short, with 20 bases between. The CDR3 runs to 16 residues. CDR3 loop: CASSRGGGDSPSPLHF. The CDR3 DNA follows: TGTGCCAGCAGCAGAGGTGGCGGGGACTCCCCTTCACCCCTCCACTTT.

V usage is TRBV5-1 and J usage is TRBJ2-1; weak D call: TRBD2 (7 bases). Germline lookup yields CDR1 SGHRS and CDR2 YFSETQ. The CDR3 is made up of 13 amino acids. The germline V and J ends were trimmed by 2 bases and 8 bases, with 11 bases remaining between them. CDR3 sequence reads: CASSFRGGDEQFF. The CDR3 DNA is TGCGCCAGCAGCTTTAGGGGGGGCGATGAGCAGTTCTTC. Filled out from reference TRBV5-1 and TRBJ2-1, the complete variable domain reads KAGVTQTPRYLIKTRGQQVTLSCSPISGHRSVSWYQQTPGQGLQFLFEYFSETQRNKGNFPGRFSGRQFSNSRSEMNVSTLELGDSALYLCASSFRGGDEQFFGPGTRLTVL.

V gene TRBV5-5 combines with J gene TRBJ1-3; D may be TRBD1 (5 bases). The V gene's germline CDR1 is SGHKS and CDR2 YYEKEE (reference sequence). V gave up 4 bases and J gave up 0 bases, with 14 bases separating them. The CDR3 contains 16 residues. CDR3 sequence: CASSVQGLGSGNTIYF. The DNA of the CDR3 is TGTGCCAGCAGCGTCCAGGGACTAGGCTCTGGAAACACCATATATTTT.

The chain carries TRBV18 and TRBJ2-3; 7 bases line up with TRBD1. Germline CDR1 KGHSH, CDR2 LQKENI. This CDR3 is built from 14 residues. V gave up 6 bases and J gave up 3 bases; unmatched junction bases: 6. The CDR3 reads CASSGTDNTDTQYF. For the CDR3, the DNA is TGTGCCAGCTCTGGGACAGATAATACAGATACGCAGTATTTT.

The chain carries TRBV30 and TRBJ2-5; a weak D match, TRBD2 (6 bases). V lost 4 bases to trimming and J lost 2 bases, with 11 bases between them. This CDR3 has 13 residues. In germline, CDR1 is GTSNPN, CDR2 SVGIG (reference sequence). CDR3 in DNA: TGTGCCTGGACCGGGGGTGGGCAAGAGACCCAGTACTTC. It is translated as CAWTGGGQETQYF.

This sequence joins TRBV7-2 and TRBJ2-3, with 8 bases that match TRBD2. This CDR3 comprises 18 residues. Germline trimming cut 6 bases from V and 3 bases from J; bases unmatched to any gene: 17. In germline, CDR1 is SGHTA, CDR2 FQGNSA. CDR3 loop: CASSPFGGYSGGTDTQYF. The DNA for the CDR3 is TGTGCCAGCAGTCCGTTCGGGGGATACAGCGGGGGTACAGATACGCAGTATTTT.

V and J are TRBV29-1 and TRBJ1-4, with a tentative D call TRBD1 (5 bases). Germline V lookup: CDR1 SQVTM, CDR2 ANQGSEA. V dropped 2 bases and J dropped 7 bases, with 11 bases sitting between them. This CDR3 is 13 amino acids long. The CDR3: CSVEKGMGEKLFF. The CDR3 DNA sequence: TGCAGCGTTGAAAAGGGGATGGGTGAAAAACTGTTTTTT. Together with reference TRBV29-1 and TRBJ1-4, the CDR3 gives the full variable domain: SAVISQKPSRDICQRGTSLTIQCQVDSQVTMMFWYRQQPGQSLTLIATANQGSEATYESGFVIDKFPISRPNLTFSTLTVSNMSPEDSSIYLCSVEKGMGEKLFFGSGTQLSVL.

The rearrangement links TRBV29-1 to TRBJ2-3; 10 positions match TRBD2. The germline V gene has CDR1 SQVTM and CDR2 ANQGSEA. The CDR3 length is 14 residues. The V segment lost 7 bases and the J segment 5 bases; nucleotides outside the gene matches: 9. In DNA, the CDR3 is TGCAGCGCCGTGAGTAGCGGGAGGCGAGATACGCAGTATTTT. Protein product: CSAVSSGRRDTQYF.

In nucleotides, the CDR3 is TGTGCCAGCGGATGGGAGGATAATTCACCCCTCCACTTT. Its translation is CASGWEDNSPLHF. The V and J genes are TRBV9 and TRBJ1-6; D is unresolved. Trimming cost V 7 bases and J 5 bases, with 10 bases left between them. Germline V gives CDR1 SGDLS, CDR2 YYNGEE. The CDR3 is made up of 13 amino acids.

This clone occurred a few times. J is TRBJ1-1 and V is TRBV6-5, with a weak D call TRBD1 (5 bases). V was shortened by 8 bases and J by 1 base, with 17 bases between the two germline ends. This CDR3 is built from 15 residues. The germline gives CDR1 MNHEY, CDR2 SVGAGI. CDR3 sequence: CASASGGGKNTEAFF. The DNA of the CDR3 is TGTGCCAGCGCCTCGGGGGGAGGGAAGAACACTGAAGCTTTCTTT.

The chain joins TRBV11-3 to TRBJ2-4; D not resolved. Trimming left V 3 bases short and J 6 bases short, with 6 bases between. This CDR3 is 12 amino acids long. The germline gives CDR1 SGHNT, CDR2 YENEEA. For the CDR3, the DNA is TGTGCCAGCAGCTTCTCCCGAAACATTCAGTACTTC. The encoded protein is CASSFSRNIQYF.